These T cell receptor beta chains were read from a single sample in a study of human T cells and chemical hapten exposure. A single record per CDR3 protein comes from TCRdb applying MiXCR to the RACE reads. The profile shows tens of thousands of distinct CDR3 sequences, 13% to 15% of them singletons. The material sequenced was whole blood, taken in connection with sensitization to the hapten diphenylcyclopropenone (DPC). The receptors were gathered from a woman in her fifties or sixties with alopecia areata. Some clones in this sample may be carry-over from other donors' samples. Both conserved end residues are part of each CDR3. D genes are given only for firm matches. Part of the rows lack a size; the others show once, few, many or a class for expanded clones.

v_call,d_call,j_call,clone_size,cdr3_nt,cdr3_aa
TRBV20-1,TRBD2,TRBJ2-3,many,TGCAGTGCTACCGGGGCATTAGCGGGAGTAGATACGCAGTATTTT,CSATGALAGVDTQYF
TRBV28,.,TRBJ2-5,.,TGTGCCAGCAGCCGCTTTCAAGAGGGGACCCAGTACTTC,CASSRFQEGTQYF
TRBV19,.,TRBJ1-5,few,TGTGCCAGTAGTATCGTAGGAGACCATCAGCCCCAGCATTTT,CASSIVGDHQPQHF
TRBV11-2,.,TRBJ2-1,.,TGTGCCAGCAGCTTAGCTTTTGTACCTAATGAGCAGTTCTTC,CASSLAFVPNEQFF
TRBV9,.,TRBJ2-3,many,TGTGCCAGCAGCGTAGGGGGACTGGACACAGATACGCAGTATTTT,CASSVGGLDTDTQYF
TRBV2,.,TRBJ2-5,.,TGTGCCAGCAGTGGGGCCAGGTCCTGGGAGACCCAGTACTTC,CASSGARSWETQYF
TRBV3-1,TRBD2,TRBJ2-1,many,TGTGCCAGCAGCCAGAGGACTAGCGGGAGCTATGAGCAGTTCTTC,CASSQRTSGSYEQFF
TRBV5-1,TRBD2,TRBJ2-6,.,TGCGCCAGCAGCACGGGACTAGCGGGAGTAGGAGGGGCCAACGTCCTGACTTTC,CASSTGLAGVGGANVLTF
TRBV12-3/TRBV12-4,.,TRBJ1-4,.,TGTGCCAGCAGACTGGGCTTAGGGTTAGGAGAAAAACTGTTTTTT,CASRLGLGLGEKLFF
TRBV29-1,TRBD1,TRBJ2-1,few,TGCAGCGCCGGACAGGGTATTGCCTACAATGAGCAGTTCTTC,CSAGQGIAYNEQFF
TRBV9,TRBD2,TRBJ2-1,few,TGTGCCAGCAGCAAAACTAGCGTTTATGGCAATGAGCAGTTCTTC,CASSKTSVYGNEQFF
TRBV12-2,.,TRBJ1-4,.,TGTGCAAGTCGTTCGACTCTACAGGGGTCTAATGAAAAACTGTTTTTT,CASRSTLQGSNEKLFF
TRBV5-1,.,TRBJ2-7,.,TGCGCCAGCAGCGGGAAGACTTCTAACGAGCAGTACTTC,CASSGKTSNEQYF
TRBV4-1,.,TRBJ2-3,few,TGCGCCAGCAGCCAAGGCATAACAGATACGCAGTATTTT,CASSQGITDTQYF
TRBV20-1,.,TRBJ2-7,few,TGCAGTGCTAGCCCCGGAGACTACTCCTACGAGCAGTACTTC,CSASPGDYSYEQYF
TRBV12-3/TRBV12-4,TRBD2,TRBJ2-4,.,TGTGCCAGCAGTTTGGGGACTAGCGGTCTCCTAGACATTCAGTACTTC,CASSLGTSGLLDIQYF
TRBV20-1,.,TRBJ2-7,.,TGCAGTATGCCACTTGGGTATGACGAGCAGTACTTC,CSMPLGYDEQYF
TRBV18,.,TRBJ1-5,.,TGTGCCAGCTCAAGTCCGGATCAGCCCCAGCATTTT,CASSSPDQPQHF
TRBV12-3/TRBV12-4,TRBD1,TRBJ2-1,few,TGTGCCAGCAGCCGGGACAGTTACAATGAGCAGTTCTTC,CASSRDSYNEQFF
TRBV5-1,.,TRBJ1-1,.,TGCGCCAGCAGCTCGATGGGCACTGAAGCTTTCTTT,CASSSMGTEAFF
TRBV2,.,TRBJ2-7,.,TGTGCCAGCGGGGTCTACGAGCAGTACTTC,CASGVYEQYF
TRBV10-3,.,TRBJ1-1,few,TGTGCCATCAGTGAGTACAGAGAAGCTTTCTTT,CAISEYREAFF
TRBV29-1,.,TRBJ2-1,.,TGCAGCGTTGCGGTTCCGGGGGTTTCCAATGAGCAGTTCTTC,CSVAVPGVSNEQFF
TRBV5-5,TRBD2,TRBJ2-2,few,TGTGCCAGCAGCGCCCGCAGCGGGAGTTCCGGGGAGCTGTTTTTT,CASSARSGSSGELFF